This passage covers 28 T cell receptor beta chains from one sample sequenced in a study of shared T cell receptors in the human thymus. The table came from immunoSEQ multiplex PCR; TCRdb's copy has only in-frame clones and leaves some out. The sample yields over 650,000 clones, around 87% seen once. These data also formed part of another study, on human thymus T cells.

Material: thymocytes. The source of these receptors is a boy in the first two years of life with a congenital heart defect.

In the case of this clone: Germline is not matched at one junction end, which may reflect a read error. The same CDR3 arises from other DNA sequences in this sample as well. The chain recombines TRBV30 with TRBJ1-6; no reliable D call. This CDR3 spans 15 amino acids. CDR1 and CDR2 from the germline V gene are GTSNPN and SVGIG (reference sequence). The CDR3 loop reads CAWSVRELHNSPLHF. CDR3 DNA: TGTGCCTGGAGTGTAAGGGAGCTACATAATTCCCCCCTCCACTTT.

In nucleotides, the CDR3 is TGTGCCAGCTCACCATGGGGCCGGGAGACCCAGTACTTC. The encoded protein is CASSPWGRETQYF. The rearrangement links TRBV18 to TRBJ2-5, with D tentatively TRBD1 (5 bases). The CDR3 totals 13 residues. The germline V and J ends were trimmed by 2 bases and 5 bases, with 9 bases remaining between them. In germline, CDR1 is KGHSH, CDR2 LQKENI.

The rearrangement joins TRBV6-6 to TRBJ2-1; 7 positions match TRBD1. This CDR3 has 14 amino acids. J was trimmed by 5 bases and V by 7 bases; bases with no gene match: 8. The germline V gene has CDR1 MNHNY and CDR2 SVGAGI (reference sequence). The CDR3 here is CASIKGGVNNEQFF. In DNA form, the CDR3 reads TGTGCCAGCATCAAAGGGGGCGTAAACAATGAGCAGTTCTTC.

The chain employs TRBV5-1 and TRBJ2-7; 7 bases fit TRBD1. In germline, CDR1 is SGHRS, CDR2 YFSETQ. The CDR3 sequence is 16 residues long. V trimming: 5 bases; J trimming: 2 bases; junction bases outside the gene matches: 13. Written as DNA, the CDR3 is TGCGCCAGCAGGCGATCCGGGACAGAGAATCCCTACGAGCAGTACTTC. It is translated as CASRRSGTENPYEQYF.

The rearrangement uses TRBV11-2 and TRBJ2-1; TRBD2 agrees at 10 bases. The CDR3 runs 16 residues. The germline gives CDR1 SGHAT, CDR2 FQNNGV. Trimming took 5 bases from V and 6 from J; bases not matched to a gene: 10. Here the CDR3 reads CASSPVFSGRPNEQFF. Written as DNA, the CDR3 is TGTGCCAGCAGCCCCGTATTTAGCGGGAGGCCCAATGAGCAGTTCTTC.

This clone was seen once. The V call is TRBV11-2, the J call TRBJ2-7; D uncertain. Germline-derived CDR1 and CDR2 are SGHAT and FQNNGV. Trimming left V 4 bases short and J 0 bases short, with 13 bases between. This CDR3 is built from 15 residues. CDR3 residues: CASSSRSVSSYEQYF. CDR3 in DNA: TGTGCCAGCAGCTCACGGAGCGTAAGCTCCTACGAGCAGTACTTC. Full variable domain (outside the CDR3, taken from reference TRBV11-2 and TRBJ2-7): EAGVAQSPRYKIIEKRQSVAFWCNPISGHATLYWYQQILGQGPKLLIQFQNNGVVDDSQLPKDRFSAERLKGVDSTLKIQPAKLEDSAVYLCASSSRSVSSYEQYFGPGTRLTVT.

The chain combines TRBV5-1 with TRBJ2-2; 7 nucleotides align to TRBD1. V lost 4 bases to trimming and J lost 0 bases; unmatched junction nucleotides: 15. Germline lookup yields CDR1 SGHRS and CDR2 YFSETQ. The CDR3 totals 19 residues. This chain's CDR3 is CASSPGQQVTLTNTGELFF. The CDR3 region has the DNA TGCGCCAGCAGCCCGGGACAGCAAGTTACCCTTACGAACACCGGGGAGCTGTTTTTT.

The chain carries TRBV7-3 and TRBJ2-3; 10 nucleotides align to TRBD1. The CDR3 loop spans 16 amino acids. Germline assignment: CDR1 SGHTA and CDR2 FQGTGA. V shed 5 bases, J shed 5 bases, and the junction held 10 bases outside the gene matches. The DNA for the CDR3 is TGTGCCAGCAGCCCAACGGGACAGGGGCAGAGAGATACGCAGTATTTT. Translating it yields CASSPTGQGQRDTQYF.

This clone was seen a handful of times. The chain links TRBV18 to TRBJ2-5; TRBD1 aligns across 7 bases. Looked up from germline, CDR1 is KGHSH and CDR2 is LQKENI. Trimming removed 1 base from V and 1 base from J; junction bases left unmatched: 18. The CDR3 runs to 20 residues. The CDR3 here is CASSPRRQGPPTAVQETQYF. As DNA, the CDR3 is TGTGCCAGCTCACCACGAAGACAGGGCCCCCCCACAGCTGTCCAAGAGACCCAGTACTTC.

The chain links TRBV5-4 to TRBJ2-1; 15 nucleotides match TRBD2. CDR3 size: 18 residues. After removal of 7 bases from V and 0 bases from J, the junction contained 8 bases not matched to a gene. Germline lookup yields CDR1 SGHNT and CDR2 YYREEE (reference sequence). CDR3 in amino acids: CASGWGTSGRSSYNEQFF. DNA for the CDR3: TGTGCCAGCGGTTGGGGGACTAGCGGGAGGAGCTCCTACAATGAGCAGTTCTTC.

This chain uses TRBV7-9 with TRBJ2-7, with 10 bases that match TRBD1. This CDR3 spans 16 amino acids. Germline CDR1 reads SEHNR; CDR2 reads FQNEAQ (reference sequence). After removal of 2 bases from V and 4 bases from J, the junction contained 8 bases not matched to a gene. CDR3 DNA: TGTGCCAGCAGCTTACTTCCGGGACAGGGGTTTTACGAGCAGTACTTC. Residues: CASSLLPGQGFYEQYF.

This sequence joins TRBV30 and TRBJ1-2; 9 bases align to TRBD1. CDR1 is GTSNPN and CDR2 is SVGIG in the germline V gene (reference sequence). This CDR3 comprises 15 residues. Germline trimming cut 0 bases from V and 6 bases from J; bases unmatched to any gene: 8. The CDR3 DNA reads TGTGCCTGGAGTGTACGGAGGACAGGGGACAATGGCTACACCTTC. Its protein is CAWSVRRTGDNGYTF.

The chain recombines TRBV9 with TRBJ2-5; possible D gene TRBD2, 5 bases. Trimming left V 0 bases short and J 3 bases short, with 9 bases between. Germline V gene data show CDR1 as SGDLS and CDR2 as YYNGEE. CDR3 size: 14 residues. CDR3 region: CASSVATREETQYF. CDR3 bases: TGTGCCAGCAGCGTAGCTACTAGGGAAGAGACCCAGTACTTC. Full variable domain (missing parts from reference TRBV9 and TRBJ2-5): DSGVTQTPKHLITATGQRVTLRCSPRSGDLSVYWYQQSLDQGLQFLIQYYNGEERAKGNILERFSAQQFPDLHSELNLSSLELGDSALYFCASSVATREETQYFGPGTRLLVL.

There are a few counts of this clone. The J gene is TRBJ1-3, the V gene TRBV19; 7 positions agree with TRBD1. The CDR3 runs to 13 residues. Trimming at V came to 6 bases and at J to 6 bases, leaving 5 bases not matched to a gene. Germline V gene data show CDR1 as LNHDA and CDR2 as SQIVND (reference sequence). The CDR3 bases are TGTGCCAGTAGCAGACAGGGATCAAACACCATATATTTT. Translating it yields CASSRQGSNTIYF. The full variable domain, its missing parts supplied by reference TRBV19 and TRBJ1-3, is DGGITQSPKYLFRKEGQNVTLSCEQNLNHDAMYWYRQDPGQGLRLIYYSQIVNDFQKGDIAEGYSVSREKKESFPLTVTSAQKNPTAFYLCASSRQGSNTIYFGEGSWLTVV.

The CDR3 nucleotides read TGCGCCAGCAGCCAAGATTTTGCGGTTAGCCGCCTAAGCAATCAGCCCCAGCATTTT. This gives the protein CASSQDFAVSRLSNQPQHF. This sequence joins TRBV4-3 and TRBJ1-5; D not resolved. The CDR3 is 19 residues long. CDR1 is LGHNA, CDR2 YSLEER, per germline. V lost 0 bases and J lost 1, with 19 bases in between.

The rearrangement uses TRBV4-3 and TRBJ2-3; the match to TRBD2 covers 10 bases. V lost 5 bases to trimming and J lost 0 bases; unmatched junction nucleotides: 5. The CDR3 sequence is 16 residues long. CDR1 LGHNA and CDR2 YSLEER come from the germline V gene. CDR3 in amino acids: CASSDISGRSTDTQYF. As DNA, the CDR3 is TGCGCCAGCAGCGATATTAGCGGGAGGAGCACAGATACGCAGTATTTT.

The V gene is TRBV4-2, the J gene TRBJ2-3; maybe TRBD2 (5 bases). Deletions cut 4 bases from V and 1 base from J, with 9 bases between. This CDR3 has 14 amino acids. CDR1 is LGHNA, CDR2 YNFKEQ, per germline. In DNA, the CDR3 is TGTGCCAGCAGCCTCACTAGTGGCACAGATACGCAGTATTTT. Translating it yields CASSLTSGTDTQYF.

The V and J genes are TRBV11-3 and TRBJ2-2, with D tentatively TRBD1 (5 bases). Germline V gene data show CDR1 as SGHNT and CDR2 as YENEEA. Trimming left V 5 bases short and J 5 bases short, with 12 bases between. The CDR3 extends over 14 amino acids. CDR3 sequence: CASSKNPGTGELFF. CDR3 DNA sequence: TGTGCCAGCAGCAAAAACCCAGGGACCGGGGAGCTGTTTTTT.

The gene calls are TRBV9 and TRBJ2-1, with D tentatively TRBD1 (6 bases). The V and J ends lost 3 bases and 3 bases respectively, with 16 bases between them. CDR3 length: 16 amino acids. CDR1 is SGDLS, CDR2 YYNGEE, per germline. The CDR3 region is CASSGIQTGIYNEQFF. The CDR3 coding sequence is TGTGCCAGCAGCGGGATACAGACAGGCATCTACAATGAGCAGTTCTTC. The variable domain in full, completed from reference TRBV9 and TRBJ2-1, reads DSGVTQTPKHLITATGQRVTLRCSPRSGDLSVYWYQQSLDQGLQFLIQYYNGEERAKGNILERFSAQQFPDLHSELNLSSLELGDSALYFCASSGIQTGIYNEQFFGPGTRLTVL.

The chain joins TRBV5-1 to TRBJ1-1, with D tentatively TRBD1 (5 bases). CDR3 length: 14 residues. Trimming took off 4 bases at V and 2 bases at J, with 12 bases between the two ends. CDR1 is SGHRS and CDR2 is YFSETQ in the germline V gene. Here the CDR3 reads CASSRGPFNTEAFF. The CDR3 nucleotides are TGCGCCAGCAGCAGGGGTCCCTTTAACACTGAAGCTTTCTTT.

V gene TRBV28 combines with J gene TRBJ2-2; TRBD1 aligns across 9 bases. J lost 7 bases, V lost 1 base, and 4 bases had no gene match. Germline loops: CDR1 MDHEN, CDR2 SYDVKM. There are 15 residues in the CDR3. CDR3 region: CASSLFGTGIGELFF. CDR3 coding DNA: TGTGCCAGCAGTTTATTTGGGACAGGGATCGGGGAGCTGTTTTTT. Looking up the rest from reference TRBV28 and TRBJ2-2 gives the full variable domain: DVKVTQSSRYLVKRTGEKVFLECVQDMDHENMFWYRQDPGLGLRLIYFSYDVKMKEKGDIPEGYSVSREKKERFSLILESASTNQTSMYLCASSLFGTGIGELFFGEGSRLTVL.

The J gene is TRBJ1-1, the V gene TRBV4-2; D is undetermined. The length of the CDR3 is 13 residues. V was pared by 0 bases and J by 6 bases, with 8 bases between. Germline V CDR1 and CDR2: LGHNA, YNFKEQ. CDR3 nucleotide sequence: TGTGCCAGCAGCCAAGAAAAGCGATCTGAAGCTTTCTTT. Its protein product is CASSQEKRSEAFF.

The chain has TRBV11-2 and TRBJ2-2; TRBD1 matches at 7 bases. The V gene's germline CDR1 is SGHAT and CDR2 FQNNGV. V lost 5 bases to trimming and J lost 3 bases; unmatched junction nucleotides: 9. The CDR3 extends over 16 amino acids. Here the CDR3 reads CASSPKTGWYTGELFF. The CDR3 nucleotides are TGTGCCAGCAGCCCCAAGACAGGGTGGTACACCGGGGAGCTGTTTTTT.

CDR3 amino acids: CAWSVNVWGTGGLDEQFF. For the CDR3, the DNA is TGTGCCTGGAGTGTAAACGTTTGGGGGACAGGGGGCTTGGATGAGCAGTTCTTC. The J gene is TRBJ2-1, the V gene TRBV30, with 12 bases identical to TRBD1. J was trimmed by 8 bases and V by 0 bases; bases with no gene match: 14. CDR3 length equals 18 residues. Germline V gene sequence: CDR1 GTSNPN, CDR2 SVGIG (reference sequence).

This chain links TRBV19 with TRBJ2-3; 7 bases align to TRBD2. Per germline, CDR1 LNHDA and CDR2 SQIVND (reference sequence). With 3 bases clipped from V and 1 base from J, the junction kept 10 bases outside the gene matches. CDR3 length: 17 amino acids. As DNA, the CDR3 is TGTGCCAGTAGTATGGACGAGCGGGGATCTGGCACAGATACGCAGTATTTT. Its protein product is CASSMDERGSGTDTQYF.

J is TRBJ2-1 and V is TRBV11-2; 7 bases line up with TRBD2. Germline V CDR1 and CDR2: SGHAT, FQNNGV. The CDR3 spans 15 residues. Trimming at V came to 4 bases and at J to 5 bases, leaving 8 bases not matched to a gene. The CDR3: CASSSPGEGDNEQFF. DNA for the CDR3: TGTGCCAGCAGCTCTCCCGGGGAGGGTGACAATGAGCAGTTCTTC.

The CDR3 DNA reads as TGTGCCATCAGTGGAGGAGGGGAAGATACGCAGTATTTT. This codes for CAISGGGEDTQYF. This sequence joins TRBV10-3 and TRBJ2-3; the D gene is possibly TRBD2 (6 bases). The CDR3 has 13 amino acids. In germline, CDR1 is ENHRY, CDR2 SYGVKD. The V end was cut by 4 bases, the J end by 5 bases, with 10 bases between.

This sequence joins TRBV29-1 and TRBJ2-7, with 7 bases that match TRBD2. The CDR3 contains 14 residues. The germline gives CDR1 SQVTM, CDR2 ANQGSEA. V trimming: 4 bases; J trimming: 4 bases; junction bases outside the gene matches: 10. Here the CDR3 reads CSVVAGEYGYEQYF. In DNA, the CDR3 is TGCAGCGTTGTTGCGGGAGAATATGGTTACGAGCAGTACTTC.